This TCR beta chain was captured in a study of blood T cell repertoires in COVID-19. On the study more broadly: Samples came from the United States, Italy and Spain, spanning acute and convalescent COVID-19.

V was trimmed by 0 bases and J by 3 bases, leaving 7 bases between them. CDR1 is MGHRA and CDR2 is YSYEKL in the germline V gene. This CDR3 is built from 14 residues. The authors' processing: Amplification from reference gene primers served as the basis for estimated nucleated cell counts. Profiled with immunoSEQ multiplex PCR; TCRdb holds only in-frame clones, not every one. D and trimming come from the DNA, and the V and J calls and clone size come from that table. The sample shows about 160,000 clones, roughly 80% of them seen only once. The rearrangement links TRBV4-1 to TRBJ2-3; a possible D gene is TRBD2 (5 bases). The TCR was taken from a man aged 18 to 29 with active or convalescent COVID-19. The sample comprised peripheral blood. The CDR3 bases are TGCGCCAGCAGCCAAGATTGGAGGACAGATACGCAGTATTTT. It is translated as CASSQDWRTDTQYF.